These 19 T cell receptor beta chains were all obtained from the same sample, sequenced in a study of CD8+CD57+ T cells in acquired aplastic anemia (dated by TCRdb to the late 2010s). The patients picked for sequencing were ones in whom flow cytometry had shown an expansion of CD8+CD57+ cells. Reads for this sample came from an Illumina HiSeq 2000. Genomic DNA served as template for TCR beta VDJ combination and CDR3 sequence profiling. The raw public reads went through TCRdb reprocessing: fastp at Q25, MiXCR clone calling, in-frame beta chains kept. Under each unique CDR3 protein, matching rows form one entry showing the most common genes and DNA. The table for this sample lists around 500,000 distinct CDR3 sequences; around 30% of them were counted only once. In total, the top ten clones hold around 0.82% of the sample. Sequencing input: sorted CD4+, CD8+, or CD8+CD57+ T cells (not recorded which) from PBMCs. The origin of the receptors is a human donor with aplastic anemia.

This clonotype was counted only a few times. The J gene is TRBJ2-3, the V gene TRBV5-6; D perhaps matches TRBD1 (6 bases). The CDR3 has 16 amino acids. Germline V CDR1 and CDR2: SGHDT, YYEEEE. Trimming stripped 4 bases from V and 2 bases from J, with 17 bases between. CDR3 DNA sequence: TGTGCCAGCAGCACTCGGGACACCGAACCCACAGATACGCAGTATTTT. As protein: CASSTRDTEPTDTQYF.

Concerning this clonotype itself: A much larger clone differs by one base, so this may be a read error. V gene TRBV19 combines with J gene TRBJ2-1, with no clear D. Gene TRBJ2-7 matches the end of the DNA better, so the J call may be wrong. The CDR3 has 14 residues. Germline CDR1 is LNHDA and CDR2 is SQIVND (reference sequence). DNA of the CDR3: TGTGCCAGTACTGCGGACGGCTCCTACAATGAGCAGTACTTC. Protein sequence: CASTADGSYNEQYF.

The rearrangement links TRBV7-6 to TRBJ2-3; D may match TRBD1 or TRBD2 (6 bases each). V was cut by 4 bases and J by 1 base, with 18 bases left in between. The CDR3 is 17 residues long. Germline V gene lookup returns CDR1 SGHVS and CDR2 FNYEAQ. CDR3 residues: CASSSVDPGAGTDTQYF. The CDR3 nucleotides read TGTGCCAGCAGCTCAGTAGATCCGGGGGCCGGCACAGATACGCAGTATTTT.

This clonotype was seen many times. The chain links TRBV7-8 to TRBJ1-2, with 7 bases lining up with TRBD1. Germline CDR1 reads SGHVS; CDR2 reads FQNEAQ. The CDR3 has 14 residues. J lost 4 bases, V lost 2 bases, and 4 bases had no gene match. This chain's CDR3 is CASSLREGAYGYTF. For the CDR3, the DNA is TGTGCCAGCAGCTTACGCGAGGGGGCCTATGGCTACACCTTC. Full variable domain (outside the CDR3, taken from reference TRBV7-8 and TRBJ1-2): GAGVSQSPRYKVAKRGQDVALRCDPISGHVSLFWYQQALGQGPEFLTYFQNEAQLDKSGLPSDRFFAERPEGSVSTLKIQRTQQEDSAVYLCASSLREGAYGYTFGSGTRLTVV.

The chain recombines TRBV10-3 with TRBJ1-5, with 8 nucleotides matching TRBD1. The CDR3 consists of 14 residues. Looked up from germline, CDR1 is ENHRY and CDR2 is SYGVKD. V shed 7 bases, J shed 5 bases, and the junction held 7 bases outside the gene matches. The CDR3 nucleotides read TGTGCCATCAATGGACAGGGTCGGGATCAGCCCCAGCATTTT. Amino acids: CAINGQGRDQPQHF.

V is TRBV2 and J is TRBJ1-4; the D is unclear. Germline lookup yields CDR1 SNHLY and CDR2 FYNNEI. Trimming took 7 bases from V and 7 from J, leaving 13 bases between them. The CDR3 has 13 amino acids. This CDR3 reads CASNPSGSEKLFF. The CDR3 coding sequence is TGTGCCAGCAACCCAAGTGGCAGTGAAAAACTGTTTTTT.

The V call is TRBV5-1, the J call TRBJ2-7; 11 bases are shared with TRBD2. Germline assignment: CDR1 SGHRS and CDR2 YFSETQ. J lost 7 bases, V lost 3 bases, and 9 bases had no gene match. This CDR3 has 15 residues. CDR3 nucleotides: TGCGCCAGCAGCTCGTTGACTAGCGGGATTGAAGAGCAGTACTTC. It is translated as CASSSLTSGIEEQYF.

The table lists this clonotype with many counts. This chain uses TRBV2 with TRBJ1-3; weak D call: TRBD1 (6 bases). The CDR3 length is 13 residues. Germline-derived CDR1 and CDR2 are SNHLY and FYNNEI. Deletions cut 6 bases from V and 4 bases from J, with 10 bases between. CDR3 in DNA: TGTGCCAGCAGCCCGACAGGAGGAAACACCATATATTTT. It codes for CASSPTGGNTIYF.

This clonotype was recorded at least ten times. The chain carries TRBV25-1 and TRBJ2-5; 7 bases line up with TRBD1. CDR3 length: 13 residues. Germline V CDR1 and CDR2: MGHDK, SYGVNS. Trimming cost V 10 bases and J 5 bases; bases outside gene matches: 10. The DNA for the CDR3 is TGTGCCACAGGGGGTTTTGGTACTGAGACCCAGTACTTC. The encoded protein is CATGGFGTETQYF.

As to this clonotype: This may stem from a read error, because a much larger clone lies one nucleotide away. V is TRBV10-1 and J is TRBJ1-1; D gene ambiguous. The CDR3 is 15 amino acids. Germline CDR1 is WNHNN and CDR2 is SYGVQD (reference sequence). Trimming pared 7 bases from V and 6 bases from J, leaving 21 bases between. The CDR3 reads CASKGFSDLESEAFF. The DNA of the CDR3 is TGCGCCAGCAAAGGGTTCTCGGACCTGGAATCTGAAGCTTTCTTT.

This sequence joins TRBV11-3 and TRBJ1-1; maybe TRBD1 (5 bases). Germline V gene sequence: CDR1 SGHNT, CDR2 YENEEA. V was shortened by 0 bases and J by 11 bases, with 10 bases between the two germline ends. This CDR3 spans 12 amino acids. CDR3 protein: CASSLDRGRAFF. CDR3 nucleotides: TGTGCCAGCAGCTTAGATCGGGGCCGCGCTTTCTTT.

V gene TRBV10-3 combines with J gene TRBJ2-7, with 7 bases identical to TRBD1. Germline CDR1 ENHRY, CDR2 SYGVKD. This CDR3 has 16 amino acids. V was pared by 4 bases and J by 6 bases, with 15 bases of the junction left unmatched. CDR3 residues: CAISASFGTEPPEQYF. CDR3 nucleotides: TGTGCCATCAGTGCTAGCTTCGGGACAGAACCTCCCGAGCAGTACTTC.

This clonotype was found a few times. The chain couples TRBV29-1 to TRBJ2-3; 7 bases align to TRBD2. Per the germline V gene, CDR1 is SQVTM and CDR2 is ANQGSEA. CDR3 length equals 15 residues. CDR3 protein: CSATPSSGPTDTQYF. In DNA, the CDR3 is TGCAGTGCAACCCCGTCTAGCGGCCCCACAGATACGCAGTATTTT.

The chain couples TRBV6-1 to TRBJ2-3; 8 bases line up with TRBD2. The CDR3 totals 14 residues. The V segment lost 9 bases and the J segment 0 bases; nucleotides outside the gene matches: 5. The germline V gene has CDR1 MNHNS and CDR2 SASEGT. CDR3 residues: CASSGASSTDTQYF. CDR3 coding DNA: TGTGCCAGTAGCGGGGCGAGTAGCACAGATACGCAGTATTTT.

This clonotype was picked up many times. This chain connects TRBV2 to TRBJ2-7, with 8 bases that match TRBD1. The CDR3 covers 14 residues. The germline V gene encodes CDR1 SNHLY and CDR2 FYNNEI. Losses at the gene ends were 7 bases for V and 4 bases for J; bases not matched to a gene: 9. The CDR3 DNA follows: TGTGCCAGCACTATAAGGACAGGGAAATACGAGCAGTACTTC. Translated: CASTIRTGKYEQYF.

In this sample, this clonotype turned up many times. This rearrangement joins TRBV19 to TRBJ1-5, with D perhaps matching TRBD1 (6 bases). There are 14 residues in the CDR3. CDR1 and CDR2 from the germline V gene are LNHDA and SQIVND (reference sequence). The ends were cut back, 6 bases at V and 4 bases at J, with 13 bases in the middle. CDR3 loop: CASRTGQWNQPQHF. The CDR3 DNA reads as TGTGCCAGTAGGACAGGACAGTGGAATCAGCCCCAGCATTTT.

The sample holds many counts of this clonotype. The chain links TRBV3-1 to TRBJ1-2; a possible D gene is TRBD1 (6 bases). This CDR3 has 11 residues. V lost 4 bases to trimming and J lost 8 bases, with 8 bases between them. Germline CDR1 and CDR2: LGHDT and YNNKEL (reference sequence). CDR3 nucleotide sequence: TGTGCCAGCAGCCGTGACAGGGGCTACACCTTC. It codes for CASSRDRGYTF.

The sample holds many counts of this clonotype. The chain employs TRBV2 and TRBJ1-2; D uncertain. This CDR3 is 12 amino acids long. Germline lookup yields CDR1 SNHLY and CDR2 FYNNEI. V was trimmed by 6 bases and J by 5 bases, leaving 10 bases between them. CDR3 bases: TGTGCCAGCAGGCCGACGGCTTATGGCTACACCTTC. As protein: CASRPTAYGYTF.

This clonotype came up a few times. The V gene is TRBV10-3, the J gene TRBJ2-7; tentative D call: TRBD2 (5 bases). With 10 bases removed from V and 3 bases from J, the gap between germline ends came to 22 bases. The V gene's germline CDR1 is ENHRY and CDR2 SYGVKD. The length of the CDR3 is 15 residues. CDR3 loop: CASRTARGKGYEQYF. The CDR3 nucleotides are TGTGCCAGCAGGACTGCAAGAGGGAAAGGCTACGAGCAGTACTTC.